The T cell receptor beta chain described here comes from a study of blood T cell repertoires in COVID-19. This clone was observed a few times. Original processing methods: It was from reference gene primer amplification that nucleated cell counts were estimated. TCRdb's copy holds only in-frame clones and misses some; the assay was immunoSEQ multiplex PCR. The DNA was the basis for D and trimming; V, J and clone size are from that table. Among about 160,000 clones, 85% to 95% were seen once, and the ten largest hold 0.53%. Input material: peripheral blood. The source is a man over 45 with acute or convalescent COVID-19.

This chain's CDR3 is CATSPFLAGGETQYF. The CDR3 bases are TGTGCCACCAGCCCCTTTCTAGCGGGAGGAGAGACCCAGTACTTC. This sequence joins TRBV15 and TRBJ2-5; TRBD2 matches at 11 bases. This CDR3 has 15 amino acids. Germline V CDR1 and CDR2: LNHNV, YYDKDF (reference sequence). V lost 5 bases and J lost 4; bases outside the gene matches: 6.